The 29 T cell receptor beta chains presented below share a single source sample, sequenced in a study of cytomegalovirus exposure and HLA in healthy donors. The primer mix had 60 Vbeta and 13 Jbeta primers. Generated by immunoSEQ multiplex PCR, the TCRdb table keeps only in-frame clones and is missing some. The sample gives roughly 180,000 clones, roughly four fifths of which show up once; approximately 2.4% is in the top ten. Sequenced input: PBMCs. The receptors stem from a female donor in good health and CMV-seronegative.

This sequence joins TRBV10-1 and TRBJ1-3; 9 bases fit TRBD1. The CDR3 totals 17 residues. The V segment lost 3 bases and the J segment 4 bases; nucleotides outside the gene matches: 10. The germline V gene has CDR1 WNHNN and CDR2 SYGVQD (reference sequence). In nucleotides, the CDR3 is TGCGCCAGCAGTGATAGGGCAGACAGGGGGAGAGGAAACACCATATATTTT. Its translation: CASSDRADRGRGNTIYF.

This rearrangement joins TRBV4-1 to TRBJ2-7; D may be TRBD2 (6 bases). Trimming took off 1 base at V and 0 bases at J, with 19 bases between the two ends. Per the germline V gene, CDR1 is MGHRA and CDR2 is YSYEKL. There are 18 residues in the CDR3. The CDR3 coding sequence is TGCGCCAGCAGCCAAGGGGTAGGTACAGTGACTAGCTCCTACGAGCAGTACTTC. Its translation: CASSQGVGTVTSSYEQYF.

This chain uses TRBV12-5 with TRBJ1-1, with D uncertain. Germline assignment: CDR1 LGHNT and CDR2 FRNRAP. CDR3 length: 12 amino acids. Trimming cost V 1 base and J 7 bases, with 7 bases left between them. CDR3 sequence reads: CASGLGAGEAFF. The DNA for the CDR3 is TGTGCTAGTGGTTTGGGCGCAGGTGAAGCTTTCTTT. The full variable domain, in which reference TRBV12-5 and TRBJ1-1 provide the parts outside the CDR3, is DARVTQTPRHKVTEMGQEVTMRCQPILGHNTVFWYRQTMMQGLELLAYFRNRAPLDDSGMPKDRFSAEMPDATLATLKIQPSEPRDSAVYFCASGLGAGEAFFGQGTRLTVV.

The V and J genes are TRBV5-1 and TRBJ2-1; 10 nucleotides line up with TRBD1. V was clipped by 7 bases and J by 2 bases; unmatched bases: 0. Germline CDR1 is SGHRS and CDR2 is YFSETQ. This CDR3 has 13 amino acids. CDR3 bases: TGCGCCAGCGGGACAGGGGCCTACAATGAGCAGTTCTTC. It is translated as CASGTGAYNEQFF.

A single count supports this clone. V and J are TRBV7-6 and TRBJ2-2; 9 bases are shared with TRBD2. Losses at the gene ends were 6 bases for V and 0 bases for J; bases not matched to a gene: 5. Germline-derived CDR1 and CDR2 are SGHVS and FNYEAQ. CDR3 length: 16 residues. For the CDR3, the DNA is TGTGCCAGCAGTTCAGCGGGGGGAGCGAACACCGGGGAGCTGTTTTTT. Translating it yields CASSSAGGANTGELFF.

The chain links TRBV28 to TRBJ1-3; no clear D gene. Trimming left V 3 bases short and J 2 bases short, with 11 bases between. The CDR3 runs to 15 residues. Germline V gives CDR1 MDHEN, CDR2 SYDVKM. In DNA form, the CDR3 reads TGTGCCAGCAGTTTTAGCGGGATAACTGGAAACACCATATATTTT. Protein product: CASSFSGITGNTIYF.

The chain carries TRBV4-1 and TRBJ1-5; D is ambiguous. CDR3 length: 18 amino acids. Germline V gene sequence: CDR1 MGHRA, CDR2 YSYEKL. The V and J ends lost 3 bases and 1 base respectively, with 19 bases between them. The DNA for the CDR3 is TGCGCCAGCAGCCACTCCCCACGGCCCGAGGAAAGCAATCAGCCCCAGCATTTT. Translation gives CASSHSPRPEESNQPQHF.

The chain joins TRBV6-5 to TRBJ2-7; 7 bases line up with TRBD1. Germline V gives CDR1 MNHEY, CDR2 SVGAGI. The V and J ends lost 2 bases and 2 bases, in that order; junction bases with no gene match: 3. The CDR3 consists of 14 residues. The CDR3: CASSYGQGAYEQYF. The CDR3 DNA reads TGTGCCAGCAGTTACGGGCAGGGGGCCTACGAGCAGTACTTC.

CDR3 in DNA: TGTGCCAGCAGCGACCAGAGCCGGGGGGGCTACACCTTC. Translation gives CASSDQSRGGYTF. This rearrangement joins TRBV7-2 to TRBJ1-2, with D perhaps TRBD1 (5 bases). Per germline, CDR1 SGHTA and CDR2 FQGNSA. V was cut by 5 bases and J by 8 bases, with 15 bases left in between. CDR3 length equals 13 residues. Combining the CDR3 with reference TRBV7-2 and TRBJ1-2 gives the whole variable domain GAGVSQSPSNKVTEKGKDVELRCDPISGHTALYWYRQSLGQGLEFLIYFQGNSAPDKSGLPSDRFSAERTGGSVSTLTIQRTQQEDSAVYLCASSDQSRGGYTFGSGTRLTVV.

The chain combines TRBV15 with TRBJ1-1; possibly TRBD1 for D (6 bases). The CDR3 contains 14 residues. Germline values: CDR1 LNHNV, CDR2 YYDKDF (reference sequence). V shed 5 bases and J shed 4 bases, with 14 bases lying between them. For the CDR3, the DNA is TGTGCCACCAGCGGGGGGGCAGGGACCACTGAAGCTTTCTTT. Its protein is CATSGGAGTTEAFF. The full variable domain, in which reference TRBV15 and TRBJ1-1 provide the parts outside the CDR3, is DAMVIQNPRYQVTQFGKPVTLSCSQTLNHNVMYWYQQKSSQAPKLLFHYYDKDFNNEADTPDNFQSRRPNTSFCFLDIRSPGLGDTAMYLCATSGGAGTTEAFFGQGTRLTVV.

This clone is a singleton in its sample. V usage is TRBV9 and J usage is TRBJ2-5, with D perhaps TRBD1 (6 bases). Trimming left V 0 bases short and J 2 bases short, with 14 bases between. The germline CDR1 and CDR2 sequences are SGDLS and YYNGEE. CDR3 length: 16 residues. CDR3 sequence reads: CASSVGQGRGQETQYF. The CDR3 DNA is TGTGCCAGCAGCGTAGGGCAGGGAAGGGGGCAAGAGACCCAGTACTTC. The entire variable domain, with the rest obtained from reference TRBV9 and TRBJ2-5, is as follows: DSGVTQTPKHLITATGQRVTLRCSPRSGDLSVYWYQQSLDQGLQFLIQYYNGEERAKGNILERFSAQQFPDLHSELNLSSLELGDSALYFCASSVGQGRGQETQYFGPGTRLLVL.

The chain has TRBV5-6 and TRBJ2-7; 7 nucleotides agree with TRBD1. In germline, CDR1 is SGHDT, CDR2 YYEEEE. The CDR3 totals 14 residues. V lost 9 bases and J lost 1; bases outside the gene matches: 10. In DNA form, the CDR3 reads TGTGCCACCAGGCGGACAGGCCAGTCCTACGAGCAGTACTTC. It encodes CATRRTGQSYEQYF.

This clone occurred a few times. The chain couples TRBV19 to TRBJ1-2; TRBD1 is a possible D gene (5 bases). CDR1 is LNHDA and CDR2 is SQIVND in the germline V gene (reference sequence). V was cut by 4 bases and J by 7 bases, with 13 bases left in between. CDR3 length: 13 amino acids. CDR3 coding DNA: TGTGCCAGTAGTACGGTCAGGGACTCTGGCTACACCTTC. It codes for CASSTVRDSGYTF.

The rearrangement uses TRBV5-8 and TRBJ2-5; 9 positions agree with TRBD1. Germline V gene sequence: CDR1 SGHTS, CDR2 YDEGEE. The CDR3 runs 16 residues. V was pared by 0 bases and J by 2 bases, with 5 bases of the junction left unmatched. DNA for the CDR3: TGTGCCAGCAGCTTGGGGACAGGGGAAATTCAAGAGACCCAGTACTTC. Amino acids: CASSLGTGEIQETQYF.

This chain uses TRBV14 with TRBJ2-3, with D tentatively TRBD1 (7 bases). V was clipped by 4 bases and J by 6 bases, with 14 bases between them. This CDR3 region has 14 residues. Per germline, CDR1 SGHDN and CDR2 FVKESK. The CDR3 nucleotides are TGTGCCAGCAGCCGACAGGGAGGTCGGGATACGCAGTATTTT. This gives the protein CASSRQGGRDTQYF.

The chain carries TRBV27 and TRBJ1-1; no definite D call. Looked up from germline, CDR1 is MNHEY and CDR2 is SMNVEV (reference sequence). This CDR3 is built from 13 residues. V lost 2 bases and J 1 base, leaving 5 bases between the germline ends. Here the CDR3 reads CASSLGPNTEAFF. The CDR3 DNA follows: TGTGCCAGCAGTTTAGGGCCGAACACTGAAGCTTTCTTT.

The V gene is TRBV7-9, the J gene TRBJ1-5; no reliable D call. The germline V gene has CDR1 SEHNR and CDR2 FQNEAQ (reference sequence). Trimming cost V 2 bases and J 5 bases, with 7 bases left between them. The CDR3 is made up of 13 amino acids. The CDR3 loop reads CASSLREDQPQHF. Written as DNA, the CDR3 is TGTGCCAGCAGCTTACGGGAGGATCAGCCCCAGCATTTT.

This sequence joins TRBV2 and TRBJ1-5; D is possibly TRBD1 (6 bases). CDR1 is SNHLY, CDR2 FYNNEI, per germline. The length of the CDR3 is 16 residues. The V end was cut by 3 bases, the J end by 0 bases, with 12 bases between. This CDR3 reads CASSDRGGNSNQPQHF. CDR3 DNA sequence: TGTGCCAGCAGTGATAGGGGGGGTAATAGCAATCAGCCCCAGCATTTT.

The CDR3 DNA sequence: TGCGCCAGCAGCCAAGAGACAGCGGGGGGGAACACCGGGGAGCTGTTTTTT. Translating gives CASSQETAGGNTGELFF. V and J are TRBV4-3 and TRBJ2-2; 9 bases are a match to TRBD2. This CDR3 is 17 amino acids long. Germline CDR1 and CDR2: LGHNA and YSLEER. J gave up 1 base and V 0 bases, and 3 bases lay outside the gene matches.

This chain links TRBV30 with TRBJ2-1; 7 nucleotides line up with TRBD2. This CDR3 has 21 residues. The germline V gene encodes CDR1 GTSNPN and CDR2 SVGIG (reference sequence). The V segment lost 4 bases and the J segment 8 bases; nucleotides outside the gene matches: 32. CDR3 sequence: CAWNSGYPDTHTRRRSDEQFF. The DNA of the CDR3 is TGTGCCTGGAATAGCGGGTACCCCGACACACACACCAGGAGAAGGTCCGATGAGCAGTTCTTC.

The chain uses TRBV6-1 and TRBJ2-6, with 7 bases fitting TRBD1. V trimming: 2 bases; J trimming: 1 base; junction bases outside the gene matches: 8. Germline V gene data show CDR1 as MNHNS and CDR2 as SASEGT. The CDR3 length is 18 residues. Here the CDR3 DNA reads TGTGCCAGCAGTGAACGCCCGGGACAGAGGTCTGGGGCCAACGTCCTGACTTTC. Its protein product is CASSERPGQRSGANVLTF.

This clone occurred once. The rearrangement joins TRBV28 to TRBJ2-1; 12 bases agree with TRBD2. In germline, CDR1 is MDHEN, CDR2 SYDVKM. This CDR3 has 14 residues. The junction had 6 bases not matched to a gene; V was cut back by 8 bases and J by 7 bases. The CDR3 nucleotides are TGTGCCAGCGAAACTAGCGGGAGGAGGAATGAGCAGTTCTTC. It specifies CASETSGRRNEQFF.

This chain connects TRBV10-3 to TRBJ2-7; 9 bases are shared with TRBD1. The CDR3 sequence is 13 residues long. CDR1 is ENHRY, CDR2 SYGVKD, per germline. V was pared by 8 bases and J by 6 bases, with 8 bases of the junction left unmatched. Written as DNA, the CDR3 is TGTGCCATCGCCCCGGGACAGGGTGGCGAGCAGTACTTC. Its protein product is CAIAPGQGGEQYF.

The chain has TRBV4-3 and TRBJ1-1, with 7 bases lining up with TRBD1. CDR3 size: 15 residues. The germline V gene encodes CDR1 LGHNA and CDR2 YSLEER. V trimming: 4 bases; J trimming: 1 base; junction bases outside the gene matches: 6. CDR3 sequence (DNA): TGCGCCAGCAGCCGAACGGGACAGCGGAACACTGAAGCTTTCTTT. Protein product: CASSRTGQRNTEAFF.

The V gene is TRBV15, the J gene TRBJ1-2; TRBD1 matches at 10 bases. This CDR3 has 16 residues. In germline, CDR1 is LNHNV, CDR2 YYDKDF (reference sequence). Trimming removed 5 bases from V and 7 bases from J; junction bases left unmatched: 13. The CDR3, as DNA: TGTGCCACCAGCCCCACAGATGGGACAGGGGTAGTTGGCTACACCTTC. Translation gives CATSPTDGTGVVGYTF.

This clone was counted between two and nine times. The chain recombines TRBV6-1 with TRBJ2-5; 8 bases agree with TRBD1. Germline-derived CDR1 and CDR2 are MNHNS and SASEGT. The CDR3 is 17 residues long. The V gene end was trimmed by 0 bases and the J gene end by 4 bases; junction bases not matched to a gene: 10. CDR3 sequence reads: CASSEARNRGTPETQYF. The DNA of the CDR3 is TGTGCCAGCAGTGAAGCTCGGAACAGGGGGACCCCAGAGACCCAGTACTTC.

In regard to this clone: Other DNA sequences in the same sample also yield this CDR3. This chain uses TRBV30 with TRBJ2-7; D is perhaps TRBD1 (5 bases). Germline V gene data show CDR1 as GTSNPN and CDR2 as SVGIG (reference sequence). The CDR3 is 14 residues long. The ends were cut back, 1 base at V and 6 bases at J, with 16 bases in the middle. The CDR3 DNA is TGTGCCTGGAGTGACTCCAGGGCCCGTAGCGAGCAGTACTTC. Amino acid sequence: CAWSDSRARSEQYF. Full variable domain (rest looked up from reference TRBV30 and TRBJ2-7): SQTIHQWPATLVQPVGSPLSLECTVEGTSNPNLYWYRQAAGRGLQLLFYSVGIGQISSEVPQNLSASRPQDRQFILSSKKLLLSDSGFYLCAWSDSRARSEQYFGPGTRLTVT.

About this clone: An end of the junction differs from the germline gene, which may be a read error. The V call is TRBV19, the J call TRBJ1-2, with D maybe TRBD1 (6 bases). Germline V gives CDR1 LNHDA, CDR2 SQIVND (reference sequence). CDR3 size: 13 residues. CDR3 nucleotide sequence: TGTGCCAGTAGTACCGGACAGTTCTATGGCCACACCTTC. It encodes CASSTGQFYGHTF.

The table lists this clone with a count of one. The chain is built from TRBV2 and TRBJ1-5; maybe TRBD1 (6 bases). The germline V gene has CDR1 SNHLY and CDR2 FYNNEI. V lost 4 bases and J lost 8, with 15 bases in between. CDR3 length equals 14 residues. This chain's CDR3 is CASSGEQGTEPQHF. The CDR3 coding sequence is TGTGCCAGCAGTGGGGAGCAGGGGACGGAGCCCCAGCATTTT.